The rows below give T cell receptor beta chains drawn from one sample of a study of memory CD4+ T cells and cytomegalovirus serostatus. Sequencing was performed with immunoSEQ multiplex PCR; in TCRdb, only in-frame clones are kept and a portion is missing. The table records 25,000 to 30,000 clones, 70% to 80% of them present only once. Sequenced input: memory CD4+ T cells from blood. The receptors stem from an adult in good health and CMV-seronegative. CDR3s include the opening cysteine and the closing phenylalanine or tryptophan. D genes are given only for firm matches. The listing skips clone size in some rows; elsewhere it reads once, few, many or a size class.

V: TRBV10-1; J: TRBJ2-5; D: TRBD2; size: NA; CDR3: CASSSGGSKETQYF; DNA: TGCGCCAGCAGTAGCGGGGGGTCGAAGGAGACCCAGTACTTC
V: TRBV7-8; J: TRBJ2-5; D: TRBD2; size: NA; CDR3: CASSLAPGGVQETQYF; DNA: TGTGCCAGCAGCTTAGCACCCGGGGGGGTTCAAGAGACCCAGTACTTC
V: TRBV7-9; J: TRBJ2-5; D: NA; size: NA; CDR3: CASSQQETQYF; DNA: TGTGCCAGCAGCCAACAAGAGACCCAGTACTTC
V: TRBV9; J: TRBJ1-2; D: NA; size: NA; CDR3: CASSVEEWRRDYGYTF; DNA: TGTGCCAGCAGCGTAGAGGAATGGAGGAGGGACTATGGCTACACCTTC
V: TRBV6-4; J: TRBJ1-1; D: NA; size: few; CDR3: CASSSGPGNTEAFF; DNA: TGTGCCAGCAGCTCGGGGCCCGGGAACACTGAAGCTTTCTTT
V: TRBV29-1; J: TRBJ1-1; D: NA; size: NA; CDR3: CSVEVGGLAFF; DNA: TGCAGCGTTGAAGTCGGCGGGTTGGCTTTCTTT
V: TRBV15; J: TRBJ1-2; D: NA; size: NA; CDR3: CATSREGGSFNYGYTF; DNA: TGTGCCACCAGCAGAGAAGGCGGGAGCTTTAACTATGGCTACACCTTC
V: TRBV5-1; J: TRBJ2-5; D: TRBD2; size: NA; CDR3: CASSFAGGGAQGQETQYF; DNA: TGCGCCAGCAGCTTTGCCGGCGGGGGGGCTCAGGGGCAAGAGACCCAGTACTTC
V: TRBV29-1; J: TRBJ1-2; D: NA; size: few; CDR3: CSVGVGTSALDW; DNA: NA
V: TRBV4-1; J: TRBJ2-7; D: NA; size: few; CDR3: CASSRTGQGGYEQYF; DNA: TGCGCCAGCAGCCGAACGGGGCAGGGGGGCTACGAGCAGTACTTC
V: TRBV18; J: TRBJ1-6; D: NA; size: NA; CDR3: CASAFDNSYNSPLHF; DNA: TGTGCCAGCGCATTCGACAACAGCTATAATTCACCCCTCCACTTT
V: TRBV4-2; J: TRBJ2-1; D: NA; size: NA; CDR3: CASSQDGLQSSYNEQFF; DNA: TGTGCCAGCAGCCAAGACGGTCTTCAGAGCTCCTACAATGAGCAGTTCTTC
V: TRBV4-1; J: TRBJ1-1; D: NA; size: NA; CDR3: CASHAGGLPVGEAFF; DNA: TGCGCCAGCCATGCGGGTGGGCTCCCGGTGGGTGAAGCTTTCTTT
V: TRBV5-1; J: TRBJ2-3; D: TRBD2; size: NA; CDR3: CASSWTSGGTDTQYF; DNA: TGCGCCAGCAGCTGGACTAGCGGGGGCACAGATACGCAGTATTTT
V: TRBV7-2; J: TRBJ2-6; D: NA; size: once; CDR3: CASSLGRASGANVLTF; DNA: TGTGCCAGCAGCTTAGGAAGGGCTTCTGGGGCCAACGTCCTGACTTTC
V: TRBV19; J: TRBJ2-7; D: TRBD1; size: NA; CDR3: CASRPRDREGLFNYEQYF; DNA: TGTGCCAGTCGACCCCGGGACAGAGAAGGGCTTTTCAATTACGAGCAGTACTTC
V: TRBV10-1; J: TRBJ2-1; D: NA; size: NA; CDR3: CASSWYQGNSSAQFF; DNA: TGCGCCAGCAGCTGGTACCAGGGTAATTCTTCGGCGCAGTTCTTC
V: TRBV7-2; J: TRBJ2-7; D: NA; size: NA; CDR3: CASSLRTGRLEQYF; DNA: TGTGCCAGCAGCTTAAGGACCGGACGTCTGGAGCAGTACTTC
V: TRBV7-2; J: TRBJ2-3; D: NA; size: NA; CDR3: CASSSLNTDTQYF; DNA: TGTGCCAGCAGCTCACTTAACACAGATACGCAGTATTTT
V: TRBV9; J: TRBJ1-1; D: NA; size: NA; CDR3: CASTMGEATEAFF; DNA: TGTGCCAGCACCATGGGGGAGGCCACTGAAGCTTTCTTT
V: TRBV7-2; J: TRBJ1-1; D: NA; size: few; CDR3: CASSLPTDFLHTEAFF; DNA: TGTGCCAGCAGCTTACCAACAGATTTTCTGCACACTGAAGCTTTCTTT
V: TRBV9; J: TRBJ2-7; D: TRBD1; size: NA; CDR3: CASSAGTGASYEQYF; DNA: TGTGCCAGCAGCGCCGGGACAGGAGCATCCTACGAGCAGTACTTC
V: TRBV2; J: TRBJ2-2; D: NA; size: NA; CDR3: CASSLTRPRDGELFF; DNA: TGTGCCAGCAGCTTGACCCGGCCTCGGGACGGGGAGCTGTTTTTT
V: TRBV28; J: TRBJ1-3; D: NA; size: NA; CDR3: CASSPGRNTIYF; DNA: TGTGCCAGCAGCCCCGGGAGAAACACCATATATTTT
V: TRBV7-2; J: TRBJ2-5; D: NA; size: NA; CDR3: CASSLVGRGRKETQYF; DNA: TGTGCCAGCAGCTTAGTGGGCCGGGGGCGCAAAGAGACCCAGTACTTC
V: TRBV5-1; J: TRBJ2-3; D: NA; size: NA; CDR3: CASSLNSRTDTQYF; DNA: TGCGCCAGCAGCTTGAACTCCCGCACAGATACGCAGTATTTT
V: TRBV2; J: TRBJ1-4; D: NA; size: few; CDR3: CASSATYEKLFF; DNA: TGTGCCAGCAGTGCCACGTATGAAAAACTGTTTTTT
V: TRBV10-3; J: TRBJ1-2; D: TRBD1; size: few; CDR3: CAISESTGGIGYGYTF; DNA: TGTGCCATCAGTGAGTCGACAGGGGGCATCGGCTATGGCTACACCTTC
V: TRBV13; J: TRBJ1-2; D: NA; size: few; CDR3: CASQIKNYGYTF; DNA: TGTGCCAGCCAAATTAAAAACTATGGCTACACCTTC
V: TRBV6-1; J: TRBJ2-7; D: NA; size: few; CDR3: CASSPDSAEQYF; DNA: TGTGCCAGCAGCCCCGACAGTGCCGAGCAGTACTTC
V: TRBV25-1; J: TRBJ1-1; D: NA; size: few; CDR3: CASVGRRVNTEAFF; DNA: TGTGCCAGCGTAGGCCGACGGGTGAACACTGAAGCTTTCTTT
V: TRBV7-8; J: TRBJ2-7; D: NA; size: NA; CDR3: CASSLVPGKYEQYF; DNA: TGTGCCAGCAGCTTAGTGCCAGGGAAATACGAGCAGTACTTC
V: TRBV18; J: TRBJ1-3; D: NA; size: once; CDR3: CASSLGTPQRGNTIYF; DNA: TGTGCCAGCTCACTAGGGACGCCACAGAGAGGAAACACCATATATTTT
V: TRBV4-2; J: TRBJ2-1; D: NA; size: NA; CDR3: CASSQVGRTSYNEQFF; DNA: TGTGCCAGCAGCCAAGTCGGCAGGACATCATACAATGAGCAGTTCTTC
V: TRBV5-1; J: TRBJ1-3; D: NA; size: NA; CDR3: CASSITGTPGPRNTIYF; DNA: TGCGCCAGCAGCATTACCGGGACCCCCGGGCCCAGAAACACCATATATTTT
V: TRBV5-6; J: TRBJ2-3; D: TRBD2; size: NA; CDR3: CATTRGTSGGWTDTQYF; DNA: TGTGCCACTACCCGGGGGACTAGCGGGGGGTGGACAGATACGCAGTATTTT
V: TRBV7-2; J: TRBJ2-1; D: TRBD2; size: once; CDR3: CASSLMVASGGEFF; DNA: TGTGCCAGCAGCTTAATGGTAGCTAGCGGGGGGGAGTTCTTC
V: TRBV7-8; J: TRBJ2-1; D: TRBD1; size: NA; CDR3: CASSLRDRLNEQFF; DNA: TGTGCCAGCAGCTTGAGGGACAGACTCAATGAGCAGTTCTTC
V: TRBV5-6; J: TRBJ2-3; D: NA; size: NA; CDR3: CASSLEQGADTQYF; DNA: TGTGCCAGCAGCTTGGAACAGGGTGCAGATACGCAGTATTTT
V: TRBV6-5; J: TRBJ2-2; D: NA; size: NA; CDR3: CASRLNGNTGELFF; DNA: TGTGCCAGCAGGTTGAACGGGAACACCGGGGAGCTGTTTTTT
V: TRBV30; J: TRBJ1-2; D: NA; size: NA; CDR3: CAWSVGGAEFYGYTF; DNA: TGTGCCTGGAGTGTCGGGGGGGCCGAATTCTATGGCTACACCTTC
V: TRBV30; J: TRBJ1-4; D: NA; size: NA; CDR3: CAWSEDSSEKLFF; DNA: TGTGCCTGGAGTGAGGACAGTAGTGAAAAACTGTTTTTT
V: TRBV7-9; J: TRBJ1-4; D: NA; size: NA; CDR3: CASSLARQLHEKLFF; DNA: TGTGCCAGCAGCTTAGCGCGCCAGCTCCATGAAAAACTGTTTTTT
V: TRBV13; J: TRBJ2-7; D: NA; size: NA; CDR3: CASSPAPSYEQYF; DNA: TGTGCCAGCAGCCCCGCCCCCTCCTACGAGCAGTACTTC
V: TRBV5-5; J: TRBJ2-3; D: TRBD2; size: NA; CDR3: CASSLVPSGNTDTQYF; DNA: TGTGCCAGCAGCTTGGTCCCTAGCGGGAACACAGATACGCAGTATTTT
V: TRBV10-3; J: TRBJ1-4; D: NA; size: NA; CDR3: CATGAGVTNEKLFF; DNA: TGTGCCACCGGGGCGGGGGTAACTAATGAAAAACTGTTTTTT
V: TRBV6-5; J: TRBJ1-5; D: NA; size: NA; CDR3: CASSWGRDQPQHF; DNA: TGTGCCAGCAGTTGGGGAAGGGATCAGCCCCAGCATTTT
V: TRBV11-3; J: TRBJ2-1; D: TRBD2; size: NA; CDR3: CASSLGALAGGPNEQFF; DNA: TGTGCCAGCAGCTTAGGTGCCTTAGCGGGGGGGCCCAATGAGCAGTTCTTC
V: TRBV5-1; J: TRBJ1-5; D: NA; size: NA; CDR3: CASSLGQDNQPQHF; DNA: TGCGCCAGCAGCTTGGGACAGGACAATCAGCCCCAGCATTTT
V: TRBV2; J: TRBJ1-4; D: NA; size: NA; CDR3: CASSEALGAREKLFF; DNA: TGTGCCAGCAGTGAAGCGTTGGGGGCAAGGGAAAAACTGTTTTTT
V: TRBV5-8; J: TRBJ2-2; D: TRBD2; size: few; CDR3: CASSLVSGVTGELFF; DNA: TGTGCCAGCAGCTTGGTTAGCGGGGTTACCGGGGAGCTGTTTTTT
V: TRBV19; J: TRBJ1-4; D: NA; size: NA; CDR3: CATRRTLNEKLFF; DNA: TGTGCCACTAGACGGACACTTAATGAAAAACTGTTTTTT
V: TRBV7-9; J: TRBJ1-4; D: NA; size: NA; CDR3: CASSLLSWPNEKLFF; DNA: TGTGCCAGCAGCTTACTATCCTGGCCTAATGAAAAACTGTTTTTT
V: TRBV7-2; J: TRBJ1-5; D: NA; size: NA; CDR3: CASSLVKYSSSGYPQHF; DNA: TGTGCCAGCAGCTTAGTAAAGTACAGCTCATCTGGGTATCCCCAGCATTTT
V: TRBV4-1; J: TRBJ1-1; D: NA; size: NA; CDR3: CASSQDSRGLNTEAFF; DNA: TGCGCCAGCAGCCAAGATTCGAGGGGGTTGAACACTGAAGCTTTCTTT
V: TRBV9; J: TRBJ1-2; D: NA; size: NA; CDR3: CASSVLGKGYTF; DNA: TGTGCCAGCAGCGTCTTGGGTAAAGGCTACACCTTC
V: TRBV10-3; J: TRBJ1-1; D: NA; size: NA; CDR3: CAISPTGSNTEAFF; DNA: TGTGCCATCAGTCCGACAGGCTCTAACACTGAAGCTTTCTTT
V: TRBV19; J: TRBJ1-1; D: NA; size: NA; CDR3: CASSTGVNTEAFF; DNA: TGTGCCAGTAGTACAGGAGTAAACACTGAAGCTTTCTTT